What follows describes a single T cell receptor beta chain. Its antigen is unknown. Germline V CDR1 and CDR2: LNHNV, YYDKDF (reference sequence). CDR3 length equals 16 residues. Trimming took 3 bases from V and 8 from J; bases not matched to a gene: 10. As to treatment: 15 to 20 received Ad26.COV2.S at low or high dose, single or two shots; roughly 5 received placebo; per-sample allocation not given. The samples were gathered on day 63 after the first injection of vaccine or placebo. An Ad26 vector expressing Wuhan-strain SARS-CoV-2 spike constituted the vaccine. The sample originates from a study of Ad26.COV2.S vaccination and SARS-CoV-2 variants. As for the study in general: Intramuscularly, Ad26.COV2.S was given either once or twice, 56 days apart.

Points from the study as a whole: Placebo recipients trailed vaccine recipients in spike-specific TCR breadth. Total responses of T cells may have been underestimated by the analyses of TCR breadth and depth.

The protocol was immunoSEQ multiplex PCR, while the TCRdb copy is restricted to in-frame clones and leaves out a portion. Of 350,000 to 400,000 clones in the sample, approximately 91% were seen once. The J gene is TRBJ2-1, the V gene TRBV15, with 10 nucleotides matching TRBD2. Sequencing used peripheral blood, obtained in a trial of Ad26.COV2.S vaccine versus placebo. This receptor was obtained from a person aged 18 to 59 who received the Ad26.COV2.S COVID-19 vaccine or a placebo. The CDR3 DNA is TGTGCCACCAGCAGGGAAAGCGGGAGGGCCATCTATGAGCAGTTCTTC. Encoded protein: CATSRESGRAIYEQFF.